A selection of T cell receptor beta chains follows, all from one sample in a study of sequential checkpoint blockade in melanoma. The assay was immunoSEQ multiplex PCR, and TCRdb's table has in-frame clones only and misses some. The sample shows almost 9,500 clones, 27% of them seen only once. This specimen consisted of tumor tissue (inferred from file names), obtained from a patient given nivolumab and ipilimumab in sequence. All receptors derive from a human donor with melanoma. CDR3s include the opening cysteine and the closing phenylalanine or tryptophan. Size values are once, few and many counts, or a class for expanded clones, and some rows have none.

j_gene: TRBJ2-7; abundance: few; v_gene: TRBV11-3; CDR3aa: CASSIGQSSYEQYF
j_gene: TRBJ2-5; abundance: -; v_gene: TRBV5-1; CDR3aa: CASSLGSTQETQYF
j_gene: TRBJ1-2; abundance: few; v_gene: TRBV6-8; CDR3aa: CASSQALGGYTF
j_gene: TRBJ1-2; abundance: medium-sized; v_gene: TRBV28; CDR3aa: CASSEGNYGYTF
j_gene: TRBJ2-3; abundance: many; v_gene: TRBV11-3; CDR3aa: CASSADGSTDTQYF
j_gene: TRBJ1-1; abundance: medium-sized; v_gene: TRBV11-3; CDR3aa: CASSLRGQGEAEAFF
j_gene: TRBJ2-3; abundance: -; v_gene: TRBV11-3; CDR3aa: CASSLGYLGGVRDTQYF
j_gene: TRBJ1-3; abundance: -; v_gene: TRBV6-8; CDR3aa: CATLPGAYSGNTIYF
j_gene: TRBJ2-5; abundance: -; v_gene: TRBV5-1; CDR3aa: CASSLGQGAVETQYF
j_gene: TRBJ1-5; abundance: -; v_gene: TRBV19; CDR3aa: CASSIIGWGNQPQHF
j_gene: TRBJ2-6; abundance: -; v_gene: TRBV11-3; CDR3aa: CASSLDGISGANVLTF
j_gene: TRBJ1-1; abundance: -; v_gene: TRBV6-8; CDR3aa: CASSKDGDEAFF
j_gene: TRBJ2-1; abundance: -; v_gene: TRBV29-1; CDR3aa: CSVTISTGGLNEQFF
j_gene: TRBJ2-7; abundance: -; v_gene: TRBV9; CDR3aa: CASSVDGAGEQYF
j_gene: TRBJ2-1; abundance: -; v_gene: TRBV6-8; CDR3aa: CASSYGGAPYNEQFF
j_gene: TRBJ1-2; abundance: -; v_gene: TRBV19; CDR3aa: CASSPGTGRIYGYTF